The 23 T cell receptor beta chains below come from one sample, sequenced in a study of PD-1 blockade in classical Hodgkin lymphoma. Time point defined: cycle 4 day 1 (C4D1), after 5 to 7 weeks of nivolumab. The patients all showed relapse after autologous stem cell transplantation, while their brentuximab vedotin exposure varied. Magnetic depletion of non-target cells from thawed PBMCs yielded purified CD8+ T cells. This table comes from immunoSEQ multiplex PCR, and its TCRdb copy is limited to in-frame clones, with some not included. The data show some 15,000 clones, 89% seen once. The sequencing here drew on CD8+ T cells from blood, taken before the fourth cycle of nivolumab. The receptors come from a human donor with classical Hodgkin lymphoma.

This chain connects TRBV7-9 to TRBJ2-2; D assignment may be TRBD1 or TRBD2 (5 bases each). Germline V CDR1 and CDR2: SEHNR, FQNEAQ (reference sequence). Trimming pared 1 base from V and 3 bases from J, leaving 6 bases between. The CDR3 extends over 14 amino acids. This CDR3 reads CASSLGGDTGELFF. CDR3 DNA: TGTGCCAGCAGCTTAGGAGGGGACACCGGGGAGCTGTTTTTT.

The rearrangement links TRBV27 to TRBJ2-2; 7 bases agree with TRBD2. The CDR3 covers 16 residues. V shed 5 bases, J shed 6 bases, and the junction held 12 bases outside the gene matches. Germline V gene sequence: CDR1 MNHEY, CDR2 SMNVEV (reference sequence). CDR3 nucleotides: TGTGCCAGCAGTCCCCTTGGGGGGGAGGGGCCCGGGGAGCTGTTTTTT. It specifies CASSPLGGEGPGELFF.

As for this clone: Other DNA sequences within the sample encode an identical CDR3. CDR3 residues: CASRPRGPSYEQYF. The CDR3 DNA is TGTGCCAGCAGACCCCGGGGCCCTTCCTACGAGCAGTACTTC. The chain links TRBV28 to TRBJ2-7; either TRBD1 or TRBD2 may fit D (5 bases each). CDR1 is MDHEN, CDR2 SYDVKM, per germline. This CDR3 is built from 14 residues. The V and J ends lost 6 bases and 1 base respectively, with 13 bases between them.

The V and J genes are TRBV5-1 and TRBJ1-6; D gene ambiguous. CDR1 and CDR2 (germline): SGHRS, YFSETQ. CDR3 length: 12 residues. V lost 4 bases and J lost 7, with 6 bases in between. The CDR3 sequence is CASSLENSPLHF. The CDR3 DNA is TGCGCCAGCAGCCTGGAAAATTCACCCCTCCACTTT.

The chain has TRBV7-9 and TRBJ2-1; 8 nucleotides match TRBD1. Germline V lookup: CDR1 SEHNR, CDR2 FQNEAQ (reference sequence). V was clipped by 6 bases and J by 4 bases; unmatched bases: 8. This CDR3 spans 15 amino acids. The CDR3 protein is CASRLPGQEYNEQFF. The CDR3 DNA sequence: TGTGCCAGCAGACTACCGGGACAGGAATACAATGAGCAGTTCTTC. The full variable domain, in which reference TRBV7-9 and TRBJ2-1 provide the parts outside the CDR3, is DTGVSQNPRHKITKRGQNVTFRCDPISEHNRLYWYRQTLGQGPEFLTYFQNEAQLEKSRLLSDRFSAERPKGSFSTLEIQRTEQGDSAMYLCASRLPGQEYNEQFFGPGTRLTVL.

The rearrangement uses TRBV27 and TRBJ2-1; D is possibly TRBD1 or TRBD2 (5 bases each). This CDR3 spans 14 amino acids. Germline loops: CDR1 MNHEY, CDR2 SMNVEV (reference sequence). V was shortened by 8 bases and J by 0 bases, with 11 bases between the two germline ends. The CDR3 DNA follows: TGTGCCAGCGGTGGGGGTTCCTCCTACAATGAGCAGTTCTTC. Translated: CASGGGSSYNEQFF.

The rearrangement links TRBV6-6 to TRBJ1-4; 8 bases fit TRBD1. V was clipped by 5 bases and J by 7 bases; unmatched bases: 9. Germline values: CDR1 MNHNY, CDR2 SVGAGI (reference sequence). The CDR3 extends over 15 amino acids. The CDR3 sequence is CASSPLGTGGEKLFF. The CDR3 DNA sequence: TGTGCCAGCAGTCCCCTGGGGACAGGAGGTGAAAAACTGTTTTTT.

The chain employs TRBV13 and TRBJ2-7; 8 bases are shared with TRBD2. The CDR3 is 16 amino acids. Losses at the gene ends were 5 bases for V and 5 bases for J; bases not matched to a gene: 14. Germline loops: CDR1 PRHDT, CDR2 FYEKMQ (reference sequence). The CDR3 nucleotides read TGTGCCAGCAGCCCTGTGCAGGTAGCGGGACCTAACGAGCAGTACTTC. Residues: CASSPVQVAGPNEQYF.

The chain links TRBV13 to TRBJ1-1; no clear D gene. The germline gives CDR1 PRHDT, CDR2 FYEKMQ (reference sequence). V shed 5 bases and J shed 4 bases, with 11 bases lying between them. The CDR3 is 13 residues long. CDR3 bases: TGTGCCAGCAGCGTCCTGATGAGCACTGAAGCTTTCTTT. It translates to CASSVLMSTEAFF.

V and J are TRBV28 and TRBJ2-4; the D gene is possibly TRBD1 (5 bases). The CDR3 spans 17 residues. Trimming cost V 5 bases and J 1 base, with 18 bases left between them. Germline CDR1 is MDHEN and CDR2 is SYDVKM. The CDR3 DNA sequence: TGTGCCAGCAGTCCCCTGGATTGGAAGGGGGCCAAAAACATTCAGTACTTC. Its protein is CASSPLDWKGAKNIQYF.

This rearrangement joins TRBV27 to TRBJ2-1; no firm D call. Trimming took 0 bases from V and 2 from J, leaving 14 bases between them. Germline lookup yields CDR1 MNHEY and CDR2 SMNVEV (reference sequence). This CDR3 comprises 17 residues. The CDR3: CASSLSSVFGAYNEQFF. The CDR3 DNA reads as TGTGCCAGCAGTTTATCCTCCGTTTTTGGCGCCTACAATGAGCAGTTCTTC.

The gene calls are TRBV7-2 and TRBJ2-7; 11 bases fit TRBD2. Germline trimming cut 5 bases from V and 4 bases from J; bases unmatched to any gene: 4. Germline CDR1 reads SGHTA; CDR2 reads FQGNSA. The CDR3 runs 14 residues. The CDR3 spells CASSHASGGYEQYF. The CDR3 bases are TGTGCCAGCAGCCACGCTAGCGGGGGGTACGAGCAGTACTTC. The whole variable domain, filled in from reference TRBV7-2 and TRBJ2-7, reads GAGVSQSPSNKVTEKGKDVELRCDPISGHTALYWYRQSLGQGLEFLIYFQGNSAPDKSGLPSDRFSAERTGGSVSTLTIQRTQQEDSAVYLCASSHASGGYEQYFGPGTRLTVT.

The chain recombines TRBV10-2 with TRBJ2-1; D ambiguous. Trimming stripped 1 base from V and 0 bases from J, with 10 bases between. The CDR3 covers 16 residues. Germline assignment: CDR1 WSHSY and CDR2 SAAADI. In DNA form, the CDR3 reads TGCGCCAGCAGTGAGTTCCAGGTGAGCTCCTACAATGAGCAGTTCTTC. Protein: CASSEFQVSSYNEQFF.

CDR3 region: CATRTESYEQYF. The CDR3 region has the DNA TGTGCCACCCGGACGGAGTCCTACGAGCAGTACTTC. The rearrangement joins TRBV6-5 to TRBJ2-7, with D uncertain. Trimming removed 10 bases from V and 1 base from J, with 11 bases in between. In germline, CDR1 is MNHEY, CDR2 SVGAGI. The CDR3 sequence is 12 residues long.

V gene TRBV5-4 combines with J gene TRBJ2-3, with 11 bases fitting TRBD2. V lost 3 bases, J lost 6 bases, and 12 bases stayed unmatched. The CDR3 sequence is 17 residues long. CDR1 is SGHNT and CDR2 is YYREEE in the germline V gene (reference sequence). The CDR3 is CASSSYTSGGRADTQYF. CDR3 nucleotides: TGTGCCAGCAGCTCCTACACTAGCGGGGGCCGAGCGGATACGCAGTATTTT.

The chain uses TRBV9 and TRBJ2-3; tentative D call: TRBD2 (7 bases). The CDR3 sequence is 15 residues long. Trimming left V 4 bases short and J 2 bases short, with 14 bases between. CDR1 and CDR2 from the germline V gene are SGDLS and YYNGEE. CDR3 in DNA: TGTGCCAGCAGCTTTGGGGGGGGGCCCACAGATACGCAGTATTTT. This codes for CASSFGGGPTDTQYF.

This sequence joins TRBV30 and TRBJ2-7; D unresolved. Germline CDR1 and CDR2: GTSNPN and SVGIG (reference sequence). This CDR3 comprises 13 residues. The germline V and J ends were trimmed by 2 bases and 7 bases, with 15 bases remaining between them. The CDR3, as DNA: TGTGCCTGGAGTTTGACGGGCTACGGGGAGCAGTACTTC. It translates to CAWSLTGYGEQYF.

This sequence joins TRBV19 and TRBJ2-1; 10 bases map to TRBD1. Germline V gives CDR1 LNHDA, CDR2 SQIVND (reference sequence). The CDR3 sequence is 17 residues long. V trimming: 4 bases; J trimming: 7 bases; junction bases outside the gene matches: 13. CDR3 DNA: TGTGCCAGTAGTACCCGTTACGTAGACAGGGGGCTAAATGAGCAGTTCTTC. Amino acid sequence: CASSTRYVDRGLNEQFF.

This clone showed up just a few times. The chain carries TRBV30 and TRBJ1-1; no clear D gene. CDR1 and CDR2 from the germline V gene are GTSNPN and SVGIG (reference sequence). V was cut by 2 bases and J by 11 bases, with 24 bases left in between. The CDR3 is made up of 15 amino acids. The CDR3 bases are TGTGCCTGGAGTAGGGCTCATATCGGGCTAAGGGAGGCTTTCTTT. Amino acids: CAWSRAHIGLREAFF.

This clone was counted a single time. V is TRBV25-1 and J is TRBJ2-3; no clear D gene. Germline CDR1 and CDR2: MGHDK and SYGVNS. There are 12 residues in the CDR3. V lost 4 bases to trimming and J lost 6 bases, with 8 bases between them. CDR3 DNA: TGTGCCAGCAGTGGGGGTATTGATACGCAGTATTTT. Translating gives CASSGGIDTQYF.

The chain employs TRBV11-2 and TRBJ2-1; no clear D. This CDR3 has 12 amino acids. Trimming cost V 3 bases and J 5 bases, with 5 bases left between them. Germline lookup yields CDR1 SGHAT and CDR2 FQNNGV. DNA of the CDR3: TGTGCCAGCAGCTTCACAGACAATGAGCAGTTCTTC. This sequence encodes CASSFTDNEQFF.

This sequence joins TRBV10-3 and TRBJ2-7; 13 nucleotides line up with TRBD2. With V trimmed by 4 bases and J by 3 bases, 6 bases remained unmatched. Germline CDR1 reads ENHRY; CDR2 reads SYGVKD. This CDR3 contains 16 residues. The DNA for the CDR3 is TGTGCCATCAGTGGAGGACTAGCGGGAGAGTACTACGAGCAGTACTTC. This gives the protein CAISGGLAGEYYEQYF.

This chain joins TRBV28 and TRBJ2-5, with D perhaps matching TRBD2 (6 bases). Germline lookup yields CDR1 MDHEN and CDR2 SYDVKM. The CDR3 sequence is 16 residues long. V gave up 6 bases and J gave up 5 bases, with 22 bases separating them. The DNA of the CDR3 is TGTGCCAGCAGCCCGCGGGGTGGGACCAGGAGGGAGACCCAGTACTTC. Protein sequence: CASSPRGGTRRETQYF.